The 26 T cell receptor beta chains below were found in one sample sequenced in a study of OX40 agonist ivuxolimab in advanced cancers. Some clones are missing from TCRdb's copy, which holds only in-frame ones; the method was immunoSEQ multiplex PCR. This sample has tens of thousands of clones, with around 80% found just once. The sample in question was CD4+ or CD8+ T cells sorted from blood, obtained in a trial of the OX40 agonist ivuxolimab. These TCRs come from an adult with an advanced solid tumor such as melanoma, head and neck, liver or kidney cancer.

The rearrangement links TRBV18 to TRBJ2-1, with 8 bases identical to TRBD1. The CDR3 covers 15 residues. From germline, CDR1 is KGHSH and CDR2 LQKENI. The V and J ends lost 5 bases and 4 bases, in that order; junction bases with no gene match: 7. The chain's CDR3 is CASSKDRGIYNEQFF. In DNA form, the CDR3 reads TGTGCCAGCTCAAAAGACAGGGGCATATACAATGAGCAGTTCTTC.

The chain combines TRBV7-6 with TRBJ2-7; D is unresolved. The CDR3 totals 12 residues. Germline CDR1 and CDR2: SGHVS and FNYEAQ. V shed 2 bases and J shed 5 bases, with 7 bases lying between them. In DNA form, the CDR3 reads TGTGCCAGCAGCTTAACCCCGGACGAGCAGTACTTC. Protein product: CASSLTPDEQYF.

The chain joins TRBV30 to TRBJ2-1; perhaps TRBD2 as D (6 bases). Germline assignment: CDR1 GTSNPN and CDR2 SVGIG (reference sequence). Trimming removed 0 bases at V and 8 bases at J, with 8 bases between. This CDR3 spans 12 amino acids. CDR3 bases: TGTGCCTGGAGTGTACTAGCCTATGAGCAGTTCTTC. Its protein is CAWSVLAYEQFF.

This clone appeared a single time. This chain joins TRBV18 and TRBJ1-5, with D possibly being TRBD1 (5 bases). Germline-derived CDR1 and CDR2 are KGHSH and LQKENI. V lost 6 bases and J lost 2, with 11 bases in between. CDR3 length: 14 amino acids. Here the CDR3 reads CASSPTGGNQPQHF. As DNA, the CDR3 is TGTGCCAGCTCCCCTACAGGAGGCAATCAGCCCCAGCATTTT.

This clone was recorded once. V usage is TRBV18 and J usage is TRBJ2-3; D perhaps matches TRBD1 (5 bases). CDR3 length: 14 amino acids. Germline lookup yields CDR1 KGHSH and CDR2 LQKENI. V was cut by 1 base and J by 0 bases, with 5 bases left in between. CDR3 DNA: TGTGCCAGCTCACCACGGGGCAGCACAGATACGCAGTATTTT. As protein: CASSPRGSTDTQYF.

This clone came up a few times. The genes are TRBV19 and TRBJ2-1; TRBD1 aligns across 8 bases. Germline trimming cut 7 bases from V and 2 bases from J; bases unmatched to any gene: 7. The length of the CDR3 is 15 residues. Germline V lookup: CDR1 LNHDA, CDR2 SQIVND (reference sequence). As DNA, the CDR3 is TGTGCCAGTAACACCCAGGGGGCGGCCTACAATGAGCAGTTCTTC. As protein: CASNTQGAAYNEQFF.

The chain combines TRBV28 with TRBJ2-1, with D unclear. The CDR3 is made up of 12 amino acids. CDR1 is MDHEN and CDR2 is SYDVKM in the germline V gene. Trimming left V 4 bases short and J 3 bases short, with 4 bases between. CDR3 sequence (DNA): TGTGCCAGCAGTTCCGACTACAATGAGCAGTTCTTC. Translation gives CASSSDYNEQFF.

The V call is TRBV15, the J call TRBJ2-7; D possibly corresponds to TRBD2 (6 bases). This CDR3 has 16 amino acids. The germline V gene has CDR1 LNHNV and CDR2 YYDKDF (reference sequence). Trimming removed 0 bases from V and 3 bases from J, with 15 bases in between. DNA of the CDR3: TGTGCCACCAGCAGAGATTTTACGGGAGTCCTCTACGAGCAGTACTTC. This sequence encodes CATSRDFTGVLYEQYF.

The chain has TRBV29-1 and TRBJ2-1; TRBD2 matches at 11 bases. Trimming cost V 1 base and J 2 bases; bases outside gene matches: 10. CDR3 length equals 18 residues. Per germline, CDR1 SQVTM and CDR2 ANQGSEA. CDR3 coding DNA: TGCAGCGTTGAAGGGGCTACTAGCGGGAGTGCGCCCTACAATGAGCAGTTCTTC. It codes for CSVEGATSGSAPYNEQFF.

The chain carries TRBV13 and TRBJ2-5; 10 bases align to TRBD2. The DNA end lines up better with TRBJ2-7; the J call may be wrong. This CDR3 spans 15 amino acids. Germline V gives CDR1 PRHDT, CDR2 FYEKMQ (reference sequence). Here the CDR3 reads CASSLIAGGGPEQYF. As DNA, the CDR3 is TGTGCCAGCAGCTTAATAGCGGGAGGAGGTCCCGAGCAGTACTTC.

V is TRBV19 and J is TRBJ2-1, with 10 bases that match TRBD2. After removal of 2 bases from V and 12 bases from J, the junction contained 10 bases not matched to a gene. The CDR3 length is 15 residues. CDR1 and CDR2 from the germline V gene are LNHDA and SQIVND (reference sequence). For the CDR3, the DNA is TGTGCCAGTAGTATAAGTCTAGCGGGAGTACGTCGGCAGTTCTTC. Its protein is CASSISLAGVRRQFF.

The CDR3 protein is CASSQALAGGLLRTQYF. The CDR3 coding sequence is TGTGCCAGCAGCCAAGCCCTAGCGGGGGGACTACTTCGGACCCAGTACTTC. The rearrangement joins TRBV4-2 to TRBJ2-5, with 11 nucleotides matching TRBD2. Per the germline V gene, CDR1 is LGHNA and CDR2 is YNFKEQ. The CDR3 has 17 amino acids. With 1 base clipped from V and 7 bases from J, the junction kept 11 bases outside the gene matches.

The chain carries TRBV5-1 and TRBJ1-1; no firm D call. The CDR3 loop spans 13 amino acids. With 5 bases removed from V and 1 base from J, the gap between germline ends came to 9 bases. CDR1 SGHRS and CDR2 YFSETQ come from the germline V gene. The chain's CDR3 is CASSPDTNTEAFF. The CDR3, as DNA: TGCGCCAGCAGTCCCGACACGAACACTGAAGCTTTCTTT.

The J gene is TRBJ2-3, the V gene TRBV4-3, with D unclear. This CDR3 has 18 amino acids. Trimming pared 0 bases from V and 0 bases from J, leaving 16 bases between. Germline loops: CDR1 LGHNA, CDR2 YSLEER. The CDR3 sequence is CASSQDVTADSSTDTQYF. The CDR3 DNA reads TGCGCCAGCAGCCAAGATGTAACGGCTGATAGTAGCACAGATACGCAGTATTTT.

For the CDR3, the DNA is TGTGCCAGCAGTGACAGGAGGGAGGGGAAACTGTTTTTT. Translation gives CASSDRREGKLFF. The V and J genes are TRBV2 and TRBJ1-4; a possible D gene is TRBD1 (5 bases). Germline V gives CDR1 SNHLY, CDR2 FYNNEI. Trimming stripped 3 bases from V and 11 bases from J, with 13 bases between. The CDR3 consists of 13 residues.

This clone was seen a single time. The V and J genes are TRBV7-3 and TRBJ2-2; D is perhaps TRBD1 (5 bases). Trimming pared 2 bases from V and 7 bases from J, leaving 11 bases between. There are 14 residues in the CDR3. The V gene's germline CDR1 is SGHTA and CDR2 FQGTGA. The CDR3 loop reads CASSLLSQGGELFF. The DNA for the CDR3 is TGTGCCAGCAGCTTACTCAGCCAGGGCGGGGAGCTGTTTTTT.

This chain joins TRBV25-1 and TRBJ2-3; no definite D call. Looked up from germline, CDR1 is MGHDK and CDR2 is SYGVNS. This CDR3 contains 14 residues. V dropped 5 bases and J dropped 1 base, with 10 bases sitting between them. CDR3 sequence (DNA): TGTGCCAGCAGTCCCGGAAGGGGCACAGATACGCAGTATTTT. It is translated as CASSPGRGTDTQYF.

The chain is built from TRBV5-1 and TRBJ1-5; 7 bases are shared with TRBD1. Germline trimming cut 0 bases from V and 4 bases from J; bases unmatched to any gene: 1. CDR1 is SGHRS and CDR2 is YFSETQ in the germline V gene. The CDR3 length is 14 residues. Here the CDR3 DNA reads TGCGCCAGCAGCTTGGAGGGGGCGAATCAGCCCCAGCATTTT. Translated, it gives CASSLEGANQPQHF.

The V gene is TRBV5-1, the J gene TRBJ1-5; TRBD1 is a possible D gene (5 bases). Trimming took 0 bases from V and 6 from J, leaving 13 bases between them. This CDR3 has 15 amino acids. Germline V lookup: CDR1 SGHRS, CDR2 YFSETQ. The CDR3 nucleotides read TGCGCCAGCAGCTTGGCCGGACAAAAGGGTCAGCCCCAGCATTTT. Translating gives CASSLAGQKGQPQHF.

This chain connects TRBV19 to TRBJ2-7; TRBD1 might be the D (7 bases). The CDR3 length is 16 residues. V was trimmed by 2 bases and J by 3 bases, leaving 17 bases between them. CDR1 and CDR2 from the germline V gene are LNHDA and SQIVND (reference sequence). CDR3 sequence: CASSIRWGDRDYEQYF. The CDR3 DNA follows: TGTGCCAGTAGTATACGCTGGGGGGACAGAGACTACGAGCAGTACTTC.

This chain connects TRBV30 to TRBJ2-7; TRBD2 might be the D (5 bases). Germline V gene data show CDR1 as GTSNPN and CDR2 as SVGIG (reference sequence). Trimming removed 1 base at V and 4 bases at J, with 5 bases between. CDR3 length equals 11 residues. CDR3 DNA sequence: TGTGCCTGGAGTGGAGGGTACGAGCAGTACTTC. It specifies CAWSGGYEQYF. Based on the CDR3 plus reference TRBV30 and TRBJ2-7, the full variable domain is SQTIHQWPATLVQPVGSPLSLECTVEGTSNPNLYWYRQAAGRGLQLLFYSVGIGQISSEVPQNLSASRPQDRQFILSSKKLLLSDSGFYLCAWSGGYEQYFGPGTRLTVT.

The chain combines TRBV29-1 with TRBJ2-2; D call uncertain. The CDR3 sequence is 11 residues long. The V and J ends lost 4 bases and 2 bases respectively, with 2 bases between them. Germline V gives CDR1 SQVTM, CDR2 ANQGSEA. The CDR3 region has the DNA TGCAGCGTTGTAAACACCGGGGAGCTGTTTTTT. It specifies CSVVNTGELFF.

The V and J genes are TRBV7-2 and TRBJ1-5; D is undetermined. V was trimmed by 2 bases and J by 0 bases, leaving 2 bases between them. The germline V gene has CDR1 SGHTA and CDR2 FQGNSA. The CDR3 covers 13 residues. The CDR3 protein is CASSLSSNQPQHF. The CDR3 region has the DNA TGTGCCAGCAGCTTAAGTAGCAATCAGCCCCAGCATTTT.

The chain combines TRBV7-6 with TRBJ2-2, with 12 bases identical to TRBD2. Germline-derived CDR1 and CDR2 are SGHVS and FNYEAQ. This CDR3 is built from 18 residues. J gave up 0 bases and V 4 bases, and 6 bases lay outside the gene matches. The CDR3 DNA reads TGTGCCAGCAGCTCCCGACTAGCGGGGGCCACGAACACCGGGGAGCTGTTTTTT. This translates into CASSSRLAGATNTGELFF.

This clone occurred once. J is TRBJ2-7 and V is TRBV18, with a possible D match to TRBD1 (5 bases). CDR1 is KGHSH and CDR2 is LQKENI in the germline V gene. Trimming removed 0 bases from V and 2 bases from J, with 11 bases in between. This CDR3 has 15 amino acids. The CDR3 DNA follows: TGTGCCAGCTCACCACCGTCGCAGGGCCCCTACGAGCAGTACTTC. Translation gives CASSPPSQGPYEQYF.

This clone appeared a few times. The J gene is TRBJ1-2, the V gene TRBV28; D perhaps matches TRBD1 (6 bases). The CDR3 has 14 amino acids. V lost 5 bases and J lost 5, with 15 bases in between. Germline V gene lookup returns CDR1 MDHEN and CDR2 SYDVKM. CDR3 bases: TGTGCCAGCAGTGCCTTGGACAGCTATTATGGCTACACCTTC. Encoded protein: CASSALDSYYGYTF.